In its sample, the clone carrying this T cell receptor (beta chain) was seen a few times. Its specificity is not known. This sample is part of a study of T cell repertoires in cytomegalovirus infection. Study details: Based on public TCR beta signatures, there were indications of CMV infection and of a matching HLA type. Study results and caveats: Pooled public TCR beta family frequency picked out CMV carriers with the relevant HLA.

The CDR3 runs 14 residues. Per germline, CDR1 SGHTA and CDR2 FQGTGA. Trimming removed 5 bases from V and 3 bases from J, with 10 bases in between. Each CDR3 protein is one row after TCRdb ran MiXCR on the reads. Of fewer than 900,000 distinct CDR3 sequences listed, under 35% are singletons. Sample: cultured CD8+ T cells from PBMCs, taken from culture after CMV antigen stimulation. This receptor was identified in a human donor in good health (CMV status not recorded). Some clones in this sample may be carry-over from other donors' samples. This chain links TRBV7-3 with TRBJ2-2; the D gene is possibly TRBD2 (5 bases). CDR3 residues: CASSPGLYTGELFF. CDR3 bases: TGTGCCAGCAGCCCCGGACTCTACACCGGGGAGCTGTTTTTT.